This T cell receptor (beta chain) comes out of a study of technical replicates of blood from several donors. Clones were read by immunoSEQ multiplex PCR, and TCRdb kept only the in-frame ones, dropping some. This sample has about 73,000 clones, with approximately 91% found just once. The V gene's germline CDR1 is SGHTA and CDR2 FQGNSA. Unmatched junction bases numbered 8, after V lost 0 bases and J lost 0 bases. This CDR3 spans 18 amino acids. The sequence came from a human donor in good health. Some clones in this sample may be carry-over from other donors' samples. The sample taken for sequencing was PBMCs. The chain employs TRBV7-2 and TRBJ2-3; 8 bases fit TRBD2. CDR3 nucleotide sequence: TGTGCCAGCAGCTTAGCTAGGGCTAGCGGGTGGAGCACAGATACGCAGTATTTT. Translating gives CASSLARASGWSTDTQYF. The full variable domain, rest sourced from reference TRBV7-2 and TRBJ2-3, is GAGVSQSPSNKVTEKGKDVELRCDPISGHTALYWYRQSLGQGLEFLIYFQGNSAPDKSGLPSDRFSAERTGGSVSTLTIQRTQQEDSAVYLCASSLARASGWSTDTQYFGPGTRLTVL.